The 24 T cell receptor beta chains below come from one sample, sequenced in a study of blood T cells in healthy people across ages. A second PCR of about 7 to 12 cycles used a sample-barcoded 5' primer and a J-beta primer mix. Using its own MiXCR run on the 5' RACE reads, TCRdb lists one record per CDR3 protein. The sample contains approximately 830,000 distinct CDR3 sequences, 62% of which appear only once. The sample consisted of blood. The receptors come from a man aged 30 to 45 in good health.

This clonotype was observed at least ten times. This chain connects TRBV20-1 to TRBJ2-7; 7 bases align to TRBD1. Trimming cost V 3 bases and J 6 bases; bases outside gene matches: 5. Germline V gene sequence: CDR1 DFQATT, CDR2 SNEGSKA (reference sequence). CDR3 size: 12 residues. The CDR3 DNA reads TGCAGTGCTAGTACAGGGGTCGGCGAGCAGTACTTC. Translating gives CSASTGVGEQYF.

The rearrangement uses TRBV15 and TRBJ2-4; the D gene could be TRBD1 or TRBD2 (6 bases each). This CDR3 region has 17 residues. CDR1 LNHNV and CDR2 YYDKDF come from the germline V gene (reference sequence). V was shortened by 0 bases and J by 13 bases, with 25 bases between the two germline ends. The CDR3 nucleotides are TGTGCCACCAGCAGAGAACGTTTTGGGGGGCGAAACAATGAGCAGTACTTC. Residues: CATSRERFGGRNNEQYF.

The chain links TRBV3-1 to TRBJ1-1; no reliable D call. This CDR3 region has 13 residues. Germline values: CDR1 LGHDT, CDR2 YNNKEL (reference sequence). Trimming took 4 bases from V and 3 from J, leaving 9 bases between them. The CDR3 DNA sequence: TGTGCCAGCAGCCCCCAGGCCGACACTGAAGCTTTCTTT. Encoded protein: CASSPQADTEAFF. Complete variable domain (other parts from reference TRBV3-1 and TRBJ1-1): DTAVSQTPKYLVTQMGNDKSIKCEQNLGHDTMYWYKQDSKKFLKIMFSYNNKELIINETVPNRFSPKSPDKAHLNLHINSLELGDSAVYFCASSPQADTEAFFGQGTRLTVV.

The V and J genes are TRBV7-9 and TRBJ2-7; 8 bases agree with TRBD1. CDR3 length: 15 amino acids. Germline V CDR1 and CDR2: SEHNR, FQNEAQ (reference sequence). The V segment lost 5 bases and the J segment 0 bases; nucleotides outside the gene matches: 6. In DNA, the CDR3 is TGTGCCAGCAGCCTGACAGGGGCCGGCTCCTACGAGCAGTACTTC. It translates to CASSLTGAGSYEQYF. The entire variable domain, with the rest obtained from reference TRBV7-9 and TRBJ2-7, is as follows: DTGVSQNPRHKITKRGQNVTFRCDPISEHNRLYWYRQTLGQGPEFLTYFQNEAQLEKSRLLSDRFSAERPKGSFSTLEIQRTEQGDSAMYLCASSLTGAGSYEQYFGPGTRLTVT.

The rearrangement joins TRBV5-6 to TRBJ2-6; weak D call: TRBD1 (5 bases). The CDR3 is 14 residues long. The germline V and J ends were trimmed by 2 bases and 3 bases, with 6 bases remaining between them. The germline CDR1 and CDR2 sequences are SGHDT and YYEEEE. CDR3: CASSLQDGANVLTF. The CDR3 nucleotides are TGTGCCAGCAGCTTACAGGATGGGGCCAACGTCCTGACTTTC. Full variable domain (missing parts from reference TRBV5-6 and TRBJ2-6): DAGVTQSPTHLIKTRGQQVTLRCSPKSGHDTVSWYQQALGQGPQFIFQYYEEEERQRGNFPDRFSGHQFPNYSSELNVNALLLGDSALYLCASSLQDGANVLTFGAGSRLTVL.

The rearrangement joins TRBV2 to TRBJ2-4, with 10 bases fitting TRBD1. The DNA matches TRBJ2-7 better at its end, which makes the J call doubtful. Germline-derived CDR1 and CDR2 are SNHLY and FYNNEI. The CDR3 contains 15 residues. CDR3 protein: CASSADRGSEYEQYF. CDR3 coding DNA: TGTGCCAGCAGCGCGGACAGGGGGTCAGAATACGAGCAGTACTTC.

The chain is built from TRBV3-1 and TRBJ2-3; D uncertain. CDR3 size: 13 residues. Trimming stripped 2 bases from V and 2 bases from J, with 5 bases between. CDR1 is LGHDT, CDR2 YNNKEL, per germline (reference sequence). For the CDR3, the DNA is TGTGCCAGCAGCCAACCCATCACAGATACGCAGTATTTT. Translated, it gives CASSQPITDTQYF.

This chain uses TRBV4-3 with TRBJ2-1; 11 bases agree with TRBD2. Trimming took 4 bases from V and 9 from J; bases not matched to a gene: 11. CDR1 and CDR2 (germline): LGHNA, YSLEER. This CDR3 contains 16 residues. The CDR3 is CASSLAGTSGGSEQFF. The CDR3 DNA reads TGCGCCAGCAGCCTAGCCGGGACTAGCGGAGGTAGTGAGCAGTTCTTC.

This chain connects TRBV20-1 to TRBJ2-7; the match to TRBD2 covers 11 bases. The germline CDR1 and CDR2 sequences are DFQATT and SNEGSKA (reference sequence). The CDR3 runs 14 residues. Trimming cost V 6 bases and J 2 bases; bases outside gene matches: 6. The CDR3 coding sequence is TGCAGTGCGCCACTAGCGGGGGCGGCCTACGAGCAGTACTTC. Protein sequence: CSAPLAGAAYEQYF.

This clonotype is a singleton in its sample. The chain is built from TRBV4-2 and TRBJ2-7, with D tentatively TRBD1 (5 bases). Trimming took off 0 bases at V and 5 bases at J, with 8 bases between the two ends. This CDR3 region has 13 residues. CDR1 and CDR2 from the germline V gene are LGHNA and YNFKEQ. As DNA, the CDR3 is TGTGCCAGCAGCCAAGATTTCAGGGACGAGCAGTACTTC. Protein product: CASSQDFRDEQYF.

The chain is built from TRBV6-2 or TRBV6-3 and TRBJ2-1; 9 nucleotides line up with TRBD1. Germline CDR1 MNHEY, CDR2 SVGEGT. The trim removed 5 bases at V and 4 bases at J, leaving 6 bases unmatched. There are 15 residues in the CDR3. For the CDR3, the DNA is TGTGCCAGCAGTACCGCCGGACAGGGGTACAATGAGCAGTTCTTC. Protein: CASSTAGQGYNEQFF.

As for this clonotype: At one end the junction does not follow the germline gene, possibly because of a read error. This chain connects TRBV5-6 to TRBJ2-4; 7 positions match TRBD1. Germline assignment: CDR1 SGHDT and CDR2 YYEEEE. The CDR3 is 14 amino acids. The CDR3 sequence: CTSSPEGGADIQYF. The CDR3 DNA follows: TGTACCAGCAGCCCGGAAGGGGGCGCAGACATTCAGTACTTC.

This clonotype appeared many times. The chain joins TRBV6-1 to TRBJ2-7; weak D call: TRBD1 (6 bases). This CDR3 region has 16 residues. The germline V gene encodes CDR1 MNHNS and CDR2 SASEGT. Trimming shortened V by 3 bases and J by 3 bases, and 18 bases separated the two germline ends. In nucleotides, the CDR3 is TGTGCCAGCAGTGAGTCCGCCGGGACAATTAACTACGAGCAGTACTTC. It is translated as CASSESAGTINYEQYF.

In its sample, this clonotype was seen once. A much bigger clone sits one base away, suggesting this may be a read error. This chain connects TRBV29-1 to TRBJ2-4; D tentatively reads TRBD1 or TRBD2 (5 bases each). The J call may be in error: the DNA end matches TRBJ2-5 better. Germline V gene data show CDR1 as SQVTM and CDR2 as ANQGSEA. The CDR3 runs 13 residues. The CDR3 region is CSGGRAKGETQYF. The CDR3 DNA reads as TGCAGCGGGGGACGAGCGAAAGGGGAGACCCAGTACTTC.

The genes are TRBV20-1 and TRBJ2-3; 9 bases line up with TRBD1. V gave up 7 bases and J gave up 6 bases; unmatched junction bases: 14. Per the germline V gene, CDR1 is DFQATT and CDR2 is SNEGSKA (reference sequence). The CDR3 is 15 amino acids. Here the CDR3 reads CSDQMGTGMRDTQYF. The CDR3, as DNA: TGCAGTGATCAGATGGGGACAGGGATGCGGGATACGCAGTATTTT.

The chain links TRBV29-1 to TRBJ1-2; D perhaps matches TRBD1 (5 bases). CDR1 is SQVTM, CDR2 ANQGSEA, per germline. The CDR3 covers 13 residues. The V end lost 1 base, the J end lost 0 bases, and 6 bases lay between the germline ends. CDR3 sequence: CSVEGTTNYGYTF. The CDR3 bases are TGCAGCGTTGAAGGGACAACTAACTATGGCTACACCTTC. The whole variable domain, filled in from reference TRBV29-1 and TRBJ1-2, reads SAVISQKPSRDICQRGTSLTIQCQVDSQVTMMFWYRQQPGQSLTLIATANQGSEATYESGFVIDKFPISRPNLTFSTLTVSNMSPEDSSIYLCSVEGTTNYGYTFGSGTRLTVV.

The V and J genes are TRBV24-1 and TRBJ1-2, with 7 positions matching TRBD1. V was clipped by 4 bases and J by 2 bases; unmatched bases: 9. The CDR3 has 16 amino acids. Per the germline V gene, CDR1 is KGHDR and CDR2 is SFDVKD. CDR3 nucleotides: TGTGCCACCAGTGAAGAAGGGACAGCCGAGAACTATGGCTACACCTTC. It codes for CATSEEGTAENYGYTF.

On this clonotype itself: A read error is possible here, since a much larger clone lies one base away. CDR3 protein: CATSGQIYNEQYF. The DNA for the CDR3 is TGTGCCACTTCCGGACAGATCTACAATGAGCAGTACTTC. The V call is TRBV24-1, the J call TRBJ2-5; D is possibly TRBD1 (6 bases). This CDR3 comprises 13 residues. Germline CDR1 is KGHDR and CDR2 is SFDVKD. The ends were cut back, 10 bases at V and 11 bases at J, with 22 bases in the middle.

This clonotype showed up just once. The rearrangement links TRBV2 to TRBJ1-2; D might be TRBD1 (6 bases). The CDR3 has 15 residues. Trimming left V 3 bases short and J 0 bases short, with 11 bases between. Germline V gene data show CDR1 as SNHLY and CDR2 as FYNNEI. The CDR3 DNA follows: TGTGCCAGCAGTGATAGGGGGGCTTCTAACTATGGCTACACCTTC. Its protein is CASSDRGASNYGYTF. The complete variable domain, with remaining parts taken from reference TRBV2 and TRBJ1-2, reads EPEVTQTPSHQVTQMGQEVILRCVPISNHLYFYWYRQILGQKVEFLVSFYNNEISEKSEIFDDQFSVERPDGSNFTLKIRSTKLEDSAMYFCASSDRGASNYGYTFGSGTRLTVV.

This clonotype has only a few counts. J is TRBJ2-3 and V is TRBV20-1; 12 nucleotides match TRBD2. Germline assignment: CDR1 DFQATT and CDR2 SNEGSKA (reference sequence). The V and J ends lost 5 bases and 6 bases, in that order; junction bases with no gene match: 6. The CDR3 has 14 residues. The CDR3 coding sequence is TGCAGTGCTGGGGGACTAGCGGGCTTGGATACGCAGTATTTT. This encodes CSAGGLAGLDTQYF.

The V call is TRBV10-3, the J call TRBJ1-6; 11 bases fit TRBD1. V trimming: 8 bases; J trimming: 2 bases; junction bases outside the gene matches: 2. The length of the CDR3 is 15 residues. The V gene's germline CDR1 is ENHRY and CDR2 SYGVKD. CDR3 DNA sequence: TGTGCCATCTCGGACAGGGGGCCCTATAATTCACCCCTCCACTTT. Amino acid sequence: CAISDRGPYNSPLHF.

This chain joins TRBV10-3 and TRBJ2-6, with D maybe TRBD1 (6 bases). V lost 4 bases to trimming and J lost 6 bases, with 16 bases between them. CDR1 is ENHRY and CDR2 is SYGVKD in the germline V gene. The CDR3 contains 16 residues. CDR3 residues: CAISGQGHLMANVLTF. Here the CDR3 DNA reads TGTGCCATCAGTGGCCAGGGGCACTTGATGGCCAACGTCCTGACTTTC.

This clonotype was found once. V and J are TRBV5-1 and TRBJ2-3; 9 bases match TRBD1. Germline CDR1 SGHRS, CDR2 YFSETQ. The CDR3 is 15 residues long. Trimming at V came to 6 bases and at J to 3 bases, leaving 8 bases not matched to a gene. The CDR3 here is CASTKGQGRTDTQYF. Here the CDR3 DNA reads TGCGCCAGCACTAAAGGACAGGGGAGGACAGATACGCAGTATTTT.

This chain uses TRBV20-1 with TRBJ2-4; D is uncertain. The CDR3 is made up of 14 amino acids. Germline CDR1 and CDR2: DFQATT and SNEGSKA (reference sequence). V lost 1 base to trimming and J lost 2 bases, with 9 bases between them. This CDR3 reads CSARVGDTKNIQYF. For the CDR3, the DNA is TGCAGTGCTAGAGTTGGAGATACCAAAAACATTCAGTACTTC.